This T cell receptor (beta chain) was sequenced in a study of cytomegalovirus exposure and HLA in healthy donors. General study findings and limits: Some V segments, TRBV6-2 and TRBV6-3 among them, were indistinguishable and were therefore excluded.

Trimming took 4 bases from V and 2 from J; bases not matched to a gene: 1. Germline V gene lookup returns CDR1 MDHEN and CDR2 SYDVKM. The CDR3 spans 13 residues. About this clone: Its specificity is unknown.

It was with 60 Vbeta and 13 Jbeta primers that the PCR ran. The repertoire was sequenced with immunoSEQ multiplex PCR; TCRdb's copy has only in-frame clones and lacks some. This table has about 160,000 clones, around four fifths appearing once. The sequence came from a woman in her late teens or twenties in good health and CMV-seronegative. The gene calls are TRBV28 and TRBJ1-2; 7 nucleotides match TRBD1. The sample consisted of PBMCs. The CDR3 spells CASSSTGNYGYTF. In DNA form, the CDR3 reads TGTGCCAGCAGTTCGACAGGGAACTATGGCTACACCTTC.